Listed here are 25 T cell receptor beta chains from one sample, sequenced in a study of blood T cell repertoires in COVID-19. The protocol was immunoSEQ multiplex PCR, while the TCRdb copy is restricted to in-frame clones and leaves out a portion. The sample lists 220,000 or so clones; about 80% were seen once. Sequencing input: peripheral blood. Receptor source: a woman aged 80 or over with acute or convalescent COVID-19.

This chain joins TRBV7-2 and TRBJ1-1; D might be TRBD1 (5 bases). Germline lookup yields CDR1 SGHTA and CDR2 FQGNSA. Trimming took off 5 bases at V and 1 base at J, with 11 bases between the two ends. The CDR3 contains 14 residues. In nucleotides, the CDR3 is TGTGCCAGCAGCACGCCGACAGAGAACACTGAAGCTTTCTTT. Amino acid sequence: CASSTPTENTEAFF.

The V gene is TRBV28, the J gene TRBJ2-2; D perhaps matches TRBD2 (5 bases). This CDR3 is built from 15 residues. V was clipped by 5 bases and J by 2 bases, with 12 bases between them. CDR1 and CDR2 from the germline V gene are MDHEN and SYDVKM. CDR3 sequence reads: CASSPSDLNTGELFF. The CDR3 DNA is TGTGCCAGCAGTCCCTCGGACTTAAACACCGGGGAGCTGTTTTTT.

The chain recombines TRBV5-1 with TRBJ2-1, with 8 bases aligning to TRBD1. Germline V gives CDR1 SGHRS, CDR2 YFSETQ. The junction had 5 bases not matched to a gene; V was cut back by 0 bases and J by 9 bases. This CDR3 is 14 amino acids long. The chain's CDR3 is CASSLGQGAGEQFF. As DNA, the CDR3 is TGCGCCAGCAGCTTGGGGCAGGGGGCGGGTGAGCAGTTCTTC.

The V gene is TRBV19, the J gene TRBJ1-1; perhaps TRBD1 as D (5 bases). Germline CDR1 is LNHDA and CDR2 is SQIVND (reference sequence). Trimming took off 4 bases at V and 8 bases at J, with 11 bases between the two ends. This CDR3 is 12 amino acids long. CDR3 sequence (DNA): TGTGCCAGTAGTAATGGGGGGAGCGAAGCTTTCTTT. It yields the protein CASSNGGSEAFF.

The V call is TRBV5-4, the J call TRBJ2-7, with 7 bases that match TRBD1. This CDR3 has 16 residues. CDR1 is SGHNT, CDR2 YYREEE, per germline (reference sequence). The V and J ends lost 4 bases and 0 bases, in that order; junction bases with no gene match: 10. For the CDR3, the DNA is TGTGCCAGCAGCCCCGAGCCCGGGGACAGCTCCTACGAGCAGTACTTC. This encodes CASSPEPGDSSYEQYF.

The gene calls are TRBV28 and TRBJ1-1; D gene uncertain. CDR1 and CDR2 (germline): MDHEN, SYDVKM. Trimming left V 6 bases short and J 6 bases short, with 5 bases between. The CDR3 is 10 residues long. The chain's CDR3 is CASRRSEAFF. CDR3 coding DNA: TGTGCCAGCAGGCGTTCTGAAGCTTTCTTT.

This sequence joins TRBV11-3 and TRBJ2-7; D unclear. V lost 1 base and J lost 1, with 5 bases in between. Germline V gives CDR1 SGHNT, CDR2 YENEEA. This CDR3 has 13 amino acids. CDR3 in DNA: TGTGCCAGCAGCTTAGGCCAGTCCTACGAGCAGTACTTC. Translation: CASSLGQSYEQYF.

This rearrangement joins TRBV5-1 to TRBJ2-3; 9 bases line up with TRBD2. The germline V gene encodes CDR1 SGHRS and CDR2 YFSETQ. With 0 bases clipped from V and 5 bases from J, the junction kept 7 bases outside the gene matches. The CDR3 runs 16 residues. The CDR3 here is CASSLELAGSGDTQYF. In DNA form, the CDR3 reads TGCGCCAGCAGCTTGGAGCTAGCGGGGAGTGGAGATACGCAGTATTTT.

The rearrangement uses TRBV20-1 and TRBJ1-2; D call uncertain. Trimming stripped 3 bases from V and 8 bases from J, with 10 bases between. Germline V gives CDR1 DFQATT, CDR2 SNEGSKA (reference sequence). The CDR3 totals 11 residues. Here the CDR3 DNA reads TGCAGTGCTAGGACCGCGGCGGGCTACACCTTC. Its translation is CSARTAAGYTF.

Here the CDR3 DNA reads TGTGCCAGCAGCCAAGTCGGGAGAGGGGAGACCCAGTACTTC. Residues: CASSQVGRGETQYF. The chain is built from TRBV4-2 and TRBJ2-5, with D tentatively TRBD2 (6 bases). Germline CDR1 is LGHNA and CDR2 is YNFKEQ. V lost 1 base and J 5 bases, leaving 11 bases between the germline ends. The CDR3 is 14 amino acids.

In its sample, this clone was seen a few times. V gene TRBV25-1 combines with J gene TRBJ1-6, with D uncertain. Trimming stripped 8 bases from V and 9 bases from J, with 17 bases between. The length of the CDR3 is 14 residues. Germline V gives CDR1 MGHDK, CDR2 SYGVNS. The CDR3 bases are TGTGCCAGCCACCTGGAGGGTTCGACTTCACCCCTCCACTTT. This gives the protein CASHLEGSTSPLHF.

V is TRBV2 and J is TRBJ2-7, with 8 bases fitting TRBD2. V lost 6 bases and J lost 1; bases outside the gene matches: 8. There are 15 residues in the CDR3. Looked up from germline, CDR1 is SNHLY and CDR2 is FYNNEI. DNA for the CDR3: TGTGCCAGCAGGGCCGGGAGGGGTACGTCCTACGAGCAGTACTTC. Its translation: CASRAGRGTSYEQYF.

The chain is built from TRBV28 and TRBJ2-5; 9 bases are a match to TRBD1. CDR3 length: 13 residues. Germline V gene data show CDR1 as MDHEN and CDR2 as SYDVKM. The V and J ends lost 10 bases and 2 bases, in that order; junction bases with no gene match: 5. CDR3 in amino acids: CAILDRGQETQYF. DNA for the CDR3: TGTGCCATCTTAGACAGGGGGCAAGAGACCCAGTACTTC.

This clone was seen more than once but under ten times. This chain links TRBV6-5 with TRBJ2-7; 9 bases map to TRBD1. The CDR3 totals 16 residues. Germline assignment: CDR1 MNHEY and CDR2 SVGAGI. Unmatched junction bases numbered 8, after V lost 2 bases and J lost 3 bases. CDR3 nucleotide sequence: TGTGCCAGCAGTTACGCCGGGACAGGGCCCTACTACGAGCAGTACTTC. Translation gives CASSYAGTGPYYEQYF.

V and J are TRBV3-1 (or the pseudogene TRBV3-2) and TRBJ2-1; possibly TRBD1 for D (5 bases). The V end was cut by 4 bases, the J end by 0 bases, with 13 bases between. The CDR3 spans 16 residues. Per the germline V gene, CDR1 is LGHDT and CDR2 is YNNKEL (reference sequence). The CDR3 here is CASSLTASGSYNEQFF. DNA for the CDR3: TGTGCCAGCAGCCTGACAGCTAGTGGCTCCTACAATGAGCAGTTCTTC.

This chain joins TRBV6-2 or TRBV6-3 and TRBJ2-1, with 10 bases fitting TRBD2. The CDR3 length is 16 residues. In germline, CDR1 is MNHEY, CDR2 SVGEGT. After removal of 5 bases from V and 8 bases from J, the junction contained 12 bases not matched to a gene. The CDR3 nucleotides read TGTGCCAGCAGTCCGATCCTAGCGGGGGTAAGGGATGAGCAGTTCTTC. It translates to CASSPILAGVRDEQFF.

This sequence joins TRBV19 and TRBJ2-1, with D possibly TRBD1 on 6 matching bases. Looked up from germline, CDR1 is LNHDA and CDR2 is SQIVND (reference sequence). Trimming pared 10 bases from V and 1 base from J, leaving 20 bases between. CDR3 size: 16 residues. The CDR3 is CATKTEQGNSYNEQFF. Here the CDR3 DNA reads TGTGCCACTAAAACTGAACAGGGTAATTCCTACAATGAGCAGTTCTTC. Supplemented by reference TRBV19 and TRBJ2-1, the full variable domain reads DGGITQSPKYLFRKEGQNVTLSCEQNLNHDAMYWYRQDPGQGLRLIYYSQIVNDFQKGDIAEGYSVSREKKESFPLTVTSAQKNPTAFYLCATKTEQGNSYNEQFFGPGTRLTVL.

The V and J genes are TRBV11-2 and TRBJ1-4; 7 positions match TRBD1. The germline V gene has CDR1 SGHAT and CDR2 FQNNGV. The V segment lost 10 bases and the J segment 6 bases; nucleotides outside the gene matches: 8. This CDR3 spans 13 amino acids. The CDR3 loop is CAIQGQNHEKLFF. CDR3 DNA: TGTGCCATCCAGGGACAGAATCATGAAAAACTGTTTTTT.

The chain combines TRBV19 with TRBJ1-2; 8 bases fit TRBD1. The CDR3 has 13 residues. Germline V lookup: CDR1 LNHDA, CDR2 SQIVND (reference sequence). The V gene end was trimmed by 7 bases and the J gene end by 4 bases; junction bases not matched to a gene: 5. This CDR3 reads CASIGTGIYGYTF. The CDR3 region has the DNA TGTGCCAGTATAGGGACAGGCATCTATGGCTACACCTTC.

CDR3 in DNA: TGCAGCGTTGAAGCCACTAGCGGGAGGCTTAATGAGCAGTTCTTC. Encoded protein: CSVEATSGRLNEQFF. The V gene is TRBV29-1, the J gene TRBJ2-1, with TRBD2 identical over 12 bases. V lost 1 base, J lost 7 bases, and 5 bases stayed unmatched. Germline values: CDR1 SQVTM, CDR2 ANQGSEA. This CDR3 region has 15 residues.

The chain combines TRBV5-6 with TRBJ1-5; D remains ambiguous. This CDR3 contains 13 residues. In germline, CDR1 is SGHDT, CDR2 YYEEEE. The V and J ends lost 5 bases and 3 bases respectively, with 9 bases between them. CDR3 loop: CASSKQPNQPQHF. The CDR3 DNA follows: TGTGCCAGCAGTAAACAGCCCAATCAGCCCCAGCATTTT.

The chain links TRBV18 to TRBJ2-5; 8 nucleotides align to TRBD1. With V trimmed by 1 base and J by 0 bases, 7 bases remained unmatched. Germline assignment: CDR1 KGHSH and CDR2 LQKENI. This CDR3 contains 17 residues. The CDR3 sequence is CASSPLSRTGNQETQYF. In nucleotides, the CDR3 is TGTGCCAGCTCACCACTCTCTCGGACAGGGAACCAAGAGACCCAGTACTTC. The variable domain in full, completed from reference TRBV18 and TRBJ2-5, reads NAGVMQNPRHLVRRRGQEARLRCSPMKGHSHVYWYRQLPEEGLKFMVYLQKENIIDESGMPKERFSAEFPKEGPSILRIQQVVRGDSAAYFCASSPLSRTGNQETQYFGPGTRLLVL.

V usage is TRBV4-1 and J usage is TRBJ1-3; D unresolved. The CDR3 is made up of 16 amino acids. Germline V CDR1 and CDR2: MGHRA, YSYEKL. V was clipped by 0 bases and J by 2 bases, with 11 bases between them. The CDR3 DNA reads as TGCGCCAGCAGCCAAGACGTAGGAGGGACTGGAAACACCATATATTTT. This gives the protein CASSQDVGGTGNTIYF.

This clone was seen just once. The chain employs TRBV4-1 and TRBJ1-2; the D gene is possibly TRBD1 (6 bases). The V gene lost 0 bases and the J gene lost 1 base, with 6 bases spanning the gap. This CDR3 is 14 amino acids long. Germline CDR1 MGHRA, CDR2 YSYEKL. The CDR3 bases are TGCGCCAGCAGCCAAGAGGACAGTAACTATGGCTACACCTTC. It yields the protein CASSQEDSNYGYTF.

The genes are TRBV7-2 and TRBJ1-2, with D perhaps matching TRBD1 (5 bases). The length of the CDR3 is 16 residues. CDR1 SGHTA and CDR2 FQGNSA come from the germline V gene. Trimming stripped 2 bases from V and 2 bases from J, with 15 bases between. The CDR3 is CASSLLGGKTNYGYTF. In DNA, the CDR3 is TGTGCCAGCAGCTTACTTGGGGGGAAGACAAACTATGGCTACACCTTC.